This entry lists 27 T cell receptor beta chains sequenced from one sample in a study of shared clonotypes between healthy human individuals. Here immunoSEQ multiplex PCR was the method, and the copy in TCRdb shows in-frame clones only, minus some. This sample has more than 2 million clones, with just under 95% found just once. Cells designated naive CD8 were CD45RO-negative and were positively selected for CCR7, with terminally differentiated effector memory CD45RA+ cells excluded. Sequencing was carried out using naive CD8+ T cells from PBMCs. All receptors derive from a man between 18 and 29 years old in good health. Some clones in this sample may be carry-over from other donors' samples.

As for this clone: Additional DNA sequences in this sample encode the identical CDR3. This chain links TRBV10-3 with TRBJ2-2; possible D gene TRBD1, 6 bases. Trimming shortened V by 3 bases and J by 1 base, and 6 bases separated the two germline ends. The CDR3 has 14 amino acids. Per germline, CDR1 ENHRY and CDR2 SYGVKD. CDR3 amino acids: CAISEGGNTGELFF. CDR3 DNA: TGTGCCATCAGTGAAGGGGGGAACACCGGGGAGCTGTTTTTT.

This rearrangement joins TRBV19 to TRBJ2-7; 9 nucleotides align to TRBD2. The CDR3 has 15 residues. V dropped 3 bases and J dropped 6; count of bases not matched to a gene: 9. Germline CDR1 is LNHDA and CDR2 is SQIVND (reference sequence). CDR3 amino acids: CASSIIPSGMVEQYF. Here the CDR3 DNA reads TGTGCCAGTAGTATTATCCCTAGCGGGATGGTCGAGCAGTACTTC. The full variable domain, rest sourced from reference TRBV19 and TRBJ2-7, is DGGITQSPKYLFRKEGQNVTLSCEQNLNHDAMYWYRQDPGQGLRLIYYSQIVNDFQKGDIAEGYSVSREKKESFPLTVTSAQKNPTAFYLCASSIIPSGMVEQYFGPGTRLTVT.

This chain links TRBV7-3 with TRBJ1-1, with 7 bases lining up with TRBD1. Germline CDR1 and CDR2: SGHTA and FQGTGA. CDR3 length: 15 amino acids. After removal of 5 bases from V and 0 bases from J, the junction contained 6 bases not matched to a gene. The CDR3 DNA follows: TGTGCCAGCAGCCCGATGACAGGGCTGAACACTGAAGCTTTCTTT. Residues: CASSPMTGLNTEAFF.

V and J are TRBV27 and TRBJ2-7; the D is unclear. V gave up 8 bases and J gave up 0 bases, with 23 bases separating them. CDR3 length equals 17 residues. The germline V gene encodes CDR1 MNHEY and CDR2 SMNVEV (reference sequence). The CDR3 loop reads CASPPRDREVSSYEQYF. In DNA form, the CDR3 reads TGTGCCAGCCCACCCCGTGATAGGGAAGTCAGCTCCTACGAGCAGTACTTC.

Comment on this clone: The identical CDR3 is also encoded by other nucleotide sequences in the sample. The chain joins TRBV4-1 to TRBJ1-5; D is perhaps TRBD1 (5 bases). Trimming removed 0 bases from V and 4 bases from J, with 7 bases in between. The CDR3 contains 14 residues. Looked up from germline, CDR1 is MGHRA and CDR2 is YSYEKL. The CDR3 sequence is CASSQEGGNQPQHF. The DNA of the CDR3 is TGCGCCAGCAGCCAAGAGGGGGGGAATCAGCCCCAGCATTTT.

In DNA form, the CDR3 reads TGTGCCAGCAGTTTATTTGGGCAGGGGGTGCATCAGCCCCAGCATTTT. Protein sequence: CASSLFGQGVHQPQHF. This rearrangement joins TRBV28 to TRBJ1-5, with 7 bases aligning to TRBD1. The CDR3 covers 16 residues. Germline V gives CDR1 MDHEN, CDR2 SYDVKM. The V gene end was trimmed by 1 base and the J gene end by 5 bases; junction bases not matched to a gene: 8.

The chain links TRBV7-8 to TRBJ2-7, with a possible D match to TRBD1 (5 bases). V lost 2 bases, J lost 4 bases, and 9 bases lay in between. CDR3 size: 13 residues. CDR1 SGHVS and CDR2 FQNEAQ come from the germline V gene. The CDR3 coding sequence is TGTGCCAGCAGCTTACGACAGTTTTACGAGCAGTACTTC. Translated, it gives CASSLRQFYEQYF. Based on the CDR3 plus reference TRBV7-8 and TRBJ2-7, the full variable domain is GAGVSQSPRYKVAKRGQDVALRCDPISGHVSLFWYQQALGQGPEFLTYFQNEAQLDKSGLPSDRFFAERPEGSVSTLKIQRTQQEDSAVYLCASSLRQFYEQYFGPGTRLTVT.

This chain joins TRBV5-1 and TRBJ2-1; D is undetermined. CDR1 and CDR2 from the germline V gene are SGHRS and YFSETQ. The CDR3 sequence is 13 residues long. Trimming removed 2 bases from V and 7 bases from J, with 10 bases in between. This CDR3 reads CASSLGPLNEQFF. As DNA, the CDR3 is TGCGCCAGCAGCTTAGGACCCCTAAATGAGCAGTTCTTC.

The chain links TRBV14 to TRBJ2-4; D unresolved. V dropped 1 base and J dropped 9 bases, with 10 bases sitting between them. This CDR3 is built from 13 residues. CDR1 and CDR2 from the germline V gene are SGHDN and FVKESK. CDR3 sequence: CASSQALRAIQYF. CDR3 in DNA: TGTGCCAGCAGCCAAGCTCTTCGGGCCATTCAGTACTTC.

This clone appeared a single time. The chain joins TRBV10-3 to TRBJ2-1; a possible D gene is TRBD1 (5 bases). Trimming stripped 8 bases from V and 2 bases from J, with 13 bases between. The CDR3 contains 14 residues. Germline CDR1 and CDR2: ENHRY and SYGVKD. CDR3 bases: TGTGCCATCGGCCAGGGTAGCACCTACAATGAGCAGTTCTTC. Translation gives CAIGQGSTYNEQFF.

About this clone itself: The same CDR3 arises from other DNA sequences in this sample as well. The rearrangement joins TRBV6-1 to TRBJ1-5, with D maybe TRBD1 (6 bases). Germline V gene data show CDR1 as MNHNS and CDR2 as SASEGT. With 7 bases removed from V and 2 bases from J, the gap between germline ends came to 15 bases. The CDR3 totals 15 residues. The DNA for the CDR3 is TGTGCCAGCACAAGTTCACAGGGAGGCAATCAGCCCCAGCATTTT. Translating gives CASTSSQGGNQPQHF.

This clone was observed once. CDR3 region: CASSLAFASGRYNEQFF. In DNA, the CDR3 is TGTGCCAGCAGCTTAGCGTTTGCTAGCGGGAGATACAATGAGCAGTTCTTC. The chain is built from TRBV7-2 and TRBJ2-1; 10 positions match TRBD2. Germline V gives CDR1 SGHTA, CDR2 FQGNSA. J gave up 4 bases and V 0 bases, and 6 bases lay outside the gene matches. CDR3 length: 17 amino acids.

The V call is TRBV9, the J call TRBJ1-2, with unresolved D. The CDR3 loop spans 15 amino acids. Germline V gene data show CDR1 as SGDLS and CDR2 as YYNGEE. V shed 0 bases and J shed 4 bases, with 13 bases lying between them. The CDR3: CASSVAVGAAYGYTF. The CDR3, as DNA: TGTGCCAGCAGCGTAGCCGTGGGAGCGGCCTATGGCTACACCTTC.

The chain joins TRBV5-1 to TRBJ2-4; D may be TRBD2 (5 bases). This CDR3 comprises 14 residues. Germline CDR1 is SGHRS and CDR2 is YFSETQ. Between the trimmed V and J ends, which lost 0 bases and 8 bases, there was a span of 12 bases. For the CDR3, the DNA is TGCGCCAGCAGCTTGGGCACTCCGAGGGACATTCAGTACTTC. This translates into CASSLGTPRDIQYF.

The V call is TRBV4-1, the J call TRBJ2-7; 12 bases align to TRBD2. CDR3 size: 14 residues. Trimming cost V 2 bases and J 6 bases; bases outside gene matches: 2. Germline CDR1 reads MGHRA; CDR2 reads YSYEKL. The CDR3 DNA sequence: TGCGCCAGCAGCCAACTAGCGGGAGGGCGCGAGCAGTACTTC. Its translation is CASSQLAGGREQYF.

The DNA of the CDR3 is TGTGCCAGCAGCTTAACGGGACAGGGGTATAGCAATCAGCCCCAGCATTTT. It encodes CASSLTGQGYSNQPQHF. V and J are TRBV7-9 and TRBJ1-5; 10 bases agree with TRBD1. The V gene end was trimmed by 2 bases and the J gene end by 0 bases; junction bases not matched to a gene: 4. CDR1 is SEHNR and CDR2 is FQNEAQ in the germline V gene (reference sequence). The CDR3 extends over 17 amino acids.

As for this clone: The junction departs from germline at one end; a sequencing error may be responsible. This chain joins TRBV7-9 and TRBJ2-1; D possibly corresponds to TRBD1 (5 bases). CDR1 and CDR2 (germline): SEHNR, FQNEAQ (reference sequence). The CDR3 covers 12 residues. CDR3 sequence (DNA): TGTGCCAGCAGAGGGGATCACAATGAGCGGTTCTTC. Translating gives CASRGDHNERFF.

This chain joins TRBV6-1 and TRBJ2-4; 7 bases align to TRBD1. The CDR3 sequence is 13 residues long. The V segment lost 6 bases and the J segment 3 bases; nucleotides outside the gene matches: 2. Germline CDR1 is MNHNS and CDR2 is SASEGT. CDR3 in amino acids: CASRQGVKNIQYF. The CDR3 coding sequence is TGTGCCAGCAGGCAGGGGGTCAAAAACATTCAGTACTTC.

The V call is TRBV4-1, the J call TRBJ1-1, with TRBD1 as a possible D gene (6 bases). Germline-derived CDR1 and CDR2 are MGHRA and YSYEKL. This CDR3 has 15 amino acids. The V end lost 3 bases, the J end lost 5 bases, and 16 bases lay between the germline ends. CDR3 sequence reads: CASSHLQGDGTEAFF. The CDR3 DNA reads TGCGCCAGCAGCCATCTACAGGGAGATGGGACTGAAGCTTTCTTT.

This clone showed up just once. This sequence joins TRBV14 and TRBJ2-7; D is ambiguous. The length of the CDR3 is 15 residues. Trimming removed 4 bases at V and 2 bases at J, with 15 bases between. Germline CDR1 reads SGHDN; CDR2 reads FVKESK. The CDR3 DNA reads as TGTGCCAGCAGCCGAGCTTGGCCAGATACCTACGAGCAGTACTTC. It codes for CASSRAWPDTYEQYF.

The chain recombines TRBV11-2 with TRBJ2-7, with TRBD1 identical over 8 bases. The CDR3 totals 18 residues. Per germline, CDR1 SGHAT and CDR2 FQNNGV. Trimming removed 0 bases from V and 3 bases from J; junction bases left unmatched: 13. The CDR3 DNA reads TGTGCCAGCAGCTTAGAGATGCTGGAGACAGGGGCACTCTACGAGCAGTACTTC. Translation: CASSLEMLETGALYEQYF. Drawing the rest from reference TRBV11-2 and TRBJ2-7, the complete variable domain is EAGVAQSPRYKIIEKRQSVAFWCNPISGHATLYWYQQILGQGPKLLIQFQNNGVVDDSQLPKDRFSAERLKGVDSTLKIQPAKLEDSAVYLCASSLEMLETGALYEQYFGPGTRLTVT.

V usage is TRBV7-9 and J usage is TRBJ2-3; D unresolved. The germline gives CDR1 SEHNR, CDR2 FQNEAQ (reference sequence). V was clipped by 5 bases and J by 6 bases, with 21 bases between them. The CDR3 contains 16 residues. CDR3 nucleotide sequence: TGTGCCAGCAGCGTTCATCCGTCGCGCACGTCGGATACGCAGTATTTT. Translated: CASSVHPSRTSDTQYF.

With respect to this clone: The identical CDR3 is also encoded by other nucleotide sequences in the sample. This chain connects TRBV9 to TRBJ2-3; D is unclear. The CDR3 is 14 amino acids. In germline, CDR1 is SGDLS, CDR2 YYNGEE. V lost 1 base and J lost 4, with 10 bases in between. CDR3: CASSVSVGPDTQYF. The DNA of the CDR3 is TGTGCCAGCAGCGTAAGTGTAGGGCCAGATACGCAGTATTTT.

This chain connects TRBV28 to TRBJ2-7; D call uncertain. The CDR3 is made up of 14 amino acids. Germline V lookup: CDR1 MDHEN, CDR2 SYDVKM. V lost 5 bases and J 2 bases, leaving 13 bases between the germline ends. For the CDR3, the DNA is TGTGCCAGCAGTCAGGATGGGGTAGCCTACGAGCAGTACTTC. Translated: CASSQDGVAYEQYF.

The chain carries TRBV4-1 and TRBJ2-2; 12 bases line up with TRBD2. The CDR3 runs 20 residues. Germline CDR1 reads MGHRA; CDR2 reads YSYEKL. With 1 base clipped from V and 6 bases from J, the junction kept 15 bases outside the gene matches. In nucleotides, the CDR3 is TGCGCCAGCAGCCAAGGTCCCGGACTAGCGGGATCCGTGGGTGCCGGGGAGCTGTTTTTT. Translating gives CASSQGPGLAGSVGAGELFF.

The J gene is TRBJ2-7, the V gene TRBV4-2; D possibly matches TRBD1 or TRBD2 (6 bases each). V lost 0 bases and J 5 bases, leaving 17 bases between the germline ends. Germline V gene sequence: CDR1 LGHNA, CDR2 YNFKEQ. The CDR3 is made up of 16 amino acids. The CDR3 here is CASSQDGGGRLNEQYF. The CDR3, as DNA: TGTGCCAGCAGCCAAGACGGTGGGGGGCGCCTCAACGAGCAGTACTTC.

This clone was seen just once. The CDR3 DNA reads TGCGCCAGCAGCCCGGTTGTCGCCAGTCCCTACGAGCAGTACTTC. This gives the protein CASSPVVASPYEQYF. V usage is TRBV5-1 and J usage is TRBJ2-7, with unresolved D. V lost 4 bases, J lost 2 bases, and 16 bases lay in between. Germline values: CDR1 SGHRS, CDR2 YFSETQ. CDR3 length: 15 residues. The full variable domain, in which reference TRBV5-1 and TRBJ2-7 provide the parts outside the CDR3, is KAGVTQTPRYLIKTRGQQVTLSCSPISGHRSVSWYQQTPGQGLQFLFEYFSETQRNKGNFPGRFSGRQFSNSRSEMNVSTLELGDSALYLCASSPVVASPYEQYFGPGTRLTVT.